The T cell receptor (beta chain) described here comes from a study of cytomegalovirus exposure and HLA in healthy donors. Findings of the study overall: The study listed some 160 cytomegalovirus-associated TCR beta chains. In a later analysis, HLA-associated beta chains showed higher expansion and lower generation probabilities than comparable chains.

CDR1 and CDR2 (germline): SGHTS, YDEGEE. Trimming at V came to 4 bases and at J to 4 bases, leaving 3 bases not matched to a gene. This CDR3 spans 13 amino acids. Note on this clone: Its antigen remains unknown.

A multiplex PCR was run with 60 Vbeta primers and 13 Jbeta primers. Clones were read by immunoSEQ multiplex PCR, and TCRdb kept only the in-frame ones, dropping some. Of 100,000 or so clones in the sample, 12% to 15% were seen once. The sample comprised PBMCs. This chain uses TRBV5-8 with TRBJ2-7; 9 nucleotides match TRBD2. The receptor was derived from a female donor in good health and CMV-seronegative. CDR3 sequence (DNA): TGTGCCAGCAGCATGAGCGGGGGGTACGAGCAGTACTTC. This encodes CASSMSGGYEQYF.